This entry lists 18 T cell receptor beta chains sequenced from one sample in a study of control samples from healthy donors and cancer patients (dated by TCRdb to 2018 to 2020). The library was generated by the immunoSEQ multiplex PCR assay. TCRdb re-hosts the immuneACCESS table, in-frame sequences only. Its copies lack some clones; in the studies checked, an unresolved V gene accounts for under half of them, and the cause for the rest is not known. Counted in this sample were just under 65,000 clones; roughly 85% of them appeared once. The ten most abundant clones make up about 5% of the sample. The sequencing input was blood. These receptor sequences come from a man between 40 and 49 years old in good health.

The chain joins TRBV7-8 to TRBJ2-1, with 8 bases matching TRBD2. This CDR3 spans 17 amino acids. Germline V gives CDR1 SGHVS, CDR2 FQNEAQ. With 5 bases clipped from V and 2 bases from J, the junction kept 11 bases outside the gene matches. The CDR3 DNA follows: TGTGCCAGCAGCCTCGACTTAGGGCGGGGGGCCTACAATGAGCAGTTCTTC. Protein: CASSLDLGRGAYNEQFF.

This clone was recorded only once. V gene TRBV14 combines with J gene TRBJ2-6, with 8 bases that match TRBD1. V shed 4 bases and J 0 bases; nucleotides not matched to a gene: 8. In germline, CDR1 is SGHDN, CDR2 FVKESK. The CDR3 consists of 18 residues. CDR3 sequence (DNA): TGTGCCAGCAGCCCGGTCCAGGGGGCTAGCTCTGGGGCCAACGTCCTGACTTTC. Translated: CASSPVQGASSGANVLTF.

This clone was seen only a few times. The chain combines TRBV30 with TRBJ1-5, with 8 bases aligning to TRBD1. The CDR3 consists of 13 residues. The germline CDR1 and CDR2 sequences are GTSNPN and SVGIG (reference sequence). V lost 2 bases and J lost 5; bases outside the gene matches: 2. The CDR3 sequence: CAWSSDRDQPQHF. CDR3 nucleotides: TGTGCCTGGAGTTCGGACAGGGATCAGCCCCAGCATTTT.

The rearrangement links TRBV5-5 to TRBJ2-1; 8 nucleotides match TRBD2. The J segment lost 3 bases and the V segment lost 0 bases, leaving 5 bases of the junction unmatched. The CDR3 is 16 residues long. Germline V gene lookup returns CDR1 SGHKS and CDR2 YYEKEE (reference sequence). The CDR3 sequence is CASSLGPGGSYNEQFF. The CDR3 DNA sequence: TGTGCCAGCAGCTTGGGTCCGGGGGGGAGCTACAATGAGCAGTTCTTC.

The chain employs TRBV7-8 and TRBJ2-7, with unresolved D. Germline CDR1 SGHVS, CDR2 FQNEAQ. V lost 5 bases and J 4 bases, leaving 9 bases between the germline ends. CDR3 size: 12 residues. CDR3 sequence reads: CASSPNRYEQYF. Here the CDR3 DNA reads TGTGCCAGCAGCCCCAATAGATACGAGCAGTACTTC.

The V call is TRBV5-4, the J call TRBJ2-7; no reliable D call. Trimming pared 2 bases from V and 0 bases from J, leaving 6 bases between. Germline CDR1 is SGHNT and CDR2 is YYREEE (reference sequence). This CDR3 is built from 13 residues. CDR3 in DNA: TGTGCCAGCAGCTTCCCCCGCTCCTACGAGCAGTACTTC. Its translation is CASSFPRSYEQYF.

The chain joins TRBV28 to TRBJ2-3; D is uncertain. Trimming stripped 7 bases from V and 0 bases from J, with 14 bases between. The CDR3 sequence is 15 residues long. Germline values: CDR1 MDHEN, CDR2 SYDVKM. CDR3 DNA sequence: TGTGCCAGCACCCTCCCGGGCAGTAGCACAGATACGCAGTATTTT. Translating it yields CASTLPGSSTDTQYF.

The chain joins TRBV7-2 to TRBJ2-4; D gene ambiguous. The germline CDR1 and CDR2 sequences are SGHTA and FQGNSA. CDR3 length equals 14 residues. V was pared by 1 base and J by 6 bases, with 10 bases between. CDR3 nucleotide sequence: TGTGCCAGCAGCTTAGGTCCAGGCAGAAACATTCAGTACTTC. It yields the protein CASSLGPGRNIQYF.

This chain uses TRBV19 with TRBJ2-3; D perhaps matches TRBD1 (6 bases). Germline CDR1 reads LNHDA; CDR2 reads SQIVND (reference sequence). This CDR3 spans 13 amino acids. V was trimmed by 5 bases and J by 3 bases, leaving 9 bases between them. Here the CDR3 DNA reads TGTGCCAGTAGTGTTCAGGGGACAGATACGCAGTATTTT. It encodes CASSVQGTDTQYF.

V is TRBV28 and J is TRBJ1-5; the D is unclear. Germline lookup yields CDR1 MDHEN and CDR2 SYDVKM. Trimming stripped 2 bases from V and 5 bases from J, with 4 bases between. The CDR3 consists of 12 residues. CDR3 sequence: CASSLAHQPQHF. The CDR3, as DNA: TGTGCCAGCAGTTTAGCCCATCAGCCCCAGCATTTT. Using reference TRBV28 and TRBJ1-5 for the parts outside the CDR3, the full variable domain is DVKVTQSSRYLVKRTGEKVFLECVQDMDHENMFWYRQDPGLGLRLIYFSYDVKMKEKGDIPEGYSVSREKKERFSLILESASTNQTSMYLCASSLAHQPQHFGDGTRLSIL.

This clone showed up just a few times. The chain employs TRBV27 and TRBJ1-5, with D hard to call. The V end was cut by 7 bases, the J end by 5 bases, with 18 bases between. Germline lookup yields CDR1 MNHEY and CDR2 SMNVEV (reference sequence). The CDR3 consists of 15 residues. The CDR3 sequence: CASKFRDGYHQPQHF. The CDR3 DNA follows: TGTGCCAGCAAGTTTAGAGACGGGTACCATCAGCCCCAGCATTTT.

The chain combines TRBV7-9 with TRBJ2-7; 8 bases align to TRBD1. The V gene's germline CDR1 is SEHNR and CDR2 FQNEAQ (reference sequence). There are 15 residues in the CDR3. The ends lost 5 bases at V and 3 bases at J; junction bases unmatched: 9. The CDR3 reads CASSTRQGTNYEQYF. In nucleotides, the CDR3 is TGTGCCAGCAGCACCAGACAGGGGACCAACTACGAGCAGTACTTC.

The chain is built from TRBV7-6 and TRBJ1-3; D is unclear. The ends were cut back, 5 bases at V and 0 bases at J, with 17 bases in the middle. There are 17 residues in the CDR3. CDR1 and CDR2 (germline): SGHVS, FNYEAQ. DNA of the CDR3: TGTGCCAGCAGCCCATGGTCCCTACTCAGCTCTGGAAACACCATATATTTT. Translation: CASSPWSLLSSGNTIYF.

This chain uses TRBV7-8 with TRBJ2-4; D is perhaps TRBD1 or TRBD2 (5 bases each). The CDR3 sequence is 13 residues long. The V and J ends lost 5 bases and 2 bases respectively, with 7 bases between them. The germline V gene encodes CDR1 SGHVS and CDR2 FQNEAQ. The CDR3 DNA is TGTGCCAGCAGCGGGGGAACCAAAAACATTCAGTACTTC. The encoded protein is CASSGGTKNIQYF.

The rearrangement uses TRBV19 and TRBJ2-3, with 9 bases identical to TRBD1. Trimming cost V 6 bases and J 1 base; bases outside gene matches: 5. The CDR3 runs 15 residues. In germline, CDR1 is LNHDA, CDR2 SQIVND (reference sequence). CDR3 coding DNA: TGTGCCAGTAGGGACAGGGGAGGGGGCACAGATACGCAGTATTTT. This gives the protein CASRDRGGGTDTQYF.

In nucleotides, the CDR3 is TGCGCCAGCGGACCCCCGGGACAGCAAGAGACCCAGTACTTC. The encoded protein is CASGPPGQQETQYF. The chain uses TRBV10-2 and TRBJ2-5, with 7 nucleotides matching TRBD1. The germline V gene has CDR1 WSHSY and CDR2 SAAADI. This CDR3 spans 14 amino acids. V was clipped by 8 bases and J by 2 bases; unmatched bases: 8.

In nucleotides, the CDR3 is TGTGCCAGTAAGGGCGGGATGGCTGGGGCCAACGTCCTGACTTTC. Its protein product is CASKGGMAGANVLTF. The chain employs TRBV19 and TRBJ2-6; D might be TRBD2 (6 bases). Per germline, CDR1 LNHDA and CDR2 SQIVND (reference sequence). V was clipped by 7 bases and J by 2 bases, with 12 bases between them. There are 15 residues in the CDR3.

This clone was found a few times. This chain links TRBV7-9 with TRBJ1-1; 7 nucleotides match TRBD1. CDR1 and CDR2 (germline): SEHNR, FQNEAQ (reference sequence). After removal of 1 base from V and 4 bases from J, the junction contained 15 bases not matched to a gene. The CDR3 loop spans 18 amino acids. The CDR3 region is CASSLGQWSGRGFTEAFF. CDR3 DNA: TGTGCCAGCAGCTTAGGACAATGGAGCGGCAGGGGGTTCACTGAAGCTTTCTTT.